This T cell receptor (beta chain) was sequenced during a study of OX40 agonist ivuxolimab in advanced cancers. Worth noting for this clone: The antigen is unknown.

Notes on the study in general: Nonresponders, in some cases, also had low normalized T-cell clonal expansion.

Only in-frame clones appear in the TCRdb table, and some are missing; sequencing was by immunoSEQ multiplex PCR. The data hold tens of thousands of clones, with about 86% observed a single time. This receptor was obtained from an adult with an advanced solid tumor such as melanoma, head and neck, liver or kidney cancer. Sequenced here: CD4+ or CD8+ T cells sorted from blood, sampled in a trial of the OX40 agonist ivuxolimab.

The DNA of the CDR3 is TGTGCCAGCAGCTCACAGGGGGCGACTGAAGCTTTCTTT. It encodes CASSSQGATEAFF. This chain connects TRBV7-8 to TRBJ1-1; 9 nucleotides agree with TRBD1. The CDR3 consists of 13 residues. Per the germline V gene, CDR1 is SGHVS and CDR2 is FQNEAQ. The trim removed 4 bases at V and 5 bases at J, leaving 2 bases unmatched. Based on the CDR3 plus reference TRBV7-8 and TRBJ1-1, the full variable domain is GAGVSQSPRYKVAKRGQDVALRCDPISGHVSLFWYQQALGQGPEFLTYFQNEAQLDKSGLPSDRFFAERPEGSVSTLKIQRTQQEDSAVYLCASSSQGATEAFFGQGTRLTVV.